This T cell receptor (beta chain) was obtained from a study of spatial heterogeneity in lung cancer. The time point was: sample taken at primary tumor resection. Donation came from approximately 69 patients with untreated early-stage non-small cell lung cancer. No cell sorting; template was whole RNA from tumor, lung tissue or PBMC. Germline loops: CDR1 DFQATT, CDR2 SNEGSKA (reference sequence). The CDR3 loop spans 13 amino acids. V lost 2 bases and J 4 bases, leaving 9 bases between the germline ends. Study-wide points: Tracking of tumor mutation counts was seen in expanded intratumoral alpha and beta TCR counts.

Individually, TCR cDNA molecules were each labelled with a unique molecular identifier. TCRdb redid the calling of the 5' RACE reads with MiXCR, one entry per CDR3 protein. The sample lists 9,500 or so distinct CDR3 sequences, roughly 12% occurring once. This clonotype was counted only a few times. The antigen is unknown. This beta chain is a stray sequence in a library constructed for alpha chains; its clone size is not meaningful. This chain connects TRBV20-1 to TRBJ2-1; D uncertain. The material was lung tumor tissue, obtained at surgery. The source is a male donor with early-stage non-small cell lung cancer. The CDR3 nucleotides read TGCAGTGCTAGATCAGACCGGTACAATGAGCAGTTCTTC. Translation gives CSARSDRYNEQFF.